Reported below is one TCR beta chain. The sample comes from a study of blood T cell repertoires in COVID-19. The trim removed 4 bases at V and 0 bases at J, leaving 13 bases unmatched. Germline CDR1 SGHRS, CDR2 YFSETQ. This CDR3 has 17 amino acids. Original data processing: The assay estimated nucleated cells by amplifying reference gene primers. The assay was immunoSEQ multiplex PCR, and TCRdb's table has in-frame clones only and misses some. From that table come the V and J calls and clone size; the DNA was used to work out D and trimming. The table has hundreds of thousands of clones, 88% seen once; the top ten hold 0.7% to 0.85%.

The V and J genes are TRBV5-1 and TRBJ2-7; 7 bases fit TRBD1. Sequenced: peripheral blood. The TCR sequence derives from a woman in her 30s with acute or convalescent COVID-19. DNA for the CDR3: TGCGCCAGCAGCCTCCTTAGAGGGACAGACAGCTCCTACGAGCAGTACTTC. The encoded protein is CASSLLRGTDSSYEQYF.